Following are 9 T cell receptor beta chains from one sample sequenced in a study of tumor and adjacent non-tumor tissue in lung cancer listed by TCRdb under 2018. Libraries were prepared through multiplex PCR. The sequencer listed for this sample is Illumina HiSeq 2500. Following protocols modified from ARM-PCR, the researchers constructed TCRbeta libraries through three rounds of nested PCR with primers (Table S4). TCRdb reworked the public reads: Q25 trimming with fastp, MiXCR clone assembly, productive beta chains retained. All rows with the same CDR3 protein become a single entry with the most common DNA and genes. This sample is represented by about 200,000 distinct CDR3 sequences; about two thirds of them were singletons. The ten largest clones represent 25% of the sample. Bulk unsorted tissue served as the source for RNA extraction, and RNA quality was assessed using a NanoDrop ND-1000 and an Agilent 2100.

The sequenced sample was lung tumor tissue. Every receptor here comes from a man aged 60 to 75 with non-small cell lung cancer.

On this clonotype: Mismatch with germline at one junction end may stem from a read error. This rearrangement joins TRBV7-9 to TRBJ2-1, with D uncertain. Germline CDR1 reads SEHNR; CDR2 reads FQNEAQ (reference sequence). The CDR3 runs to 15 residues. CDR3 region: CVSSLDTMRYNEKFF. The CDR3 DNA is TGTGTCAGCAGCTTAGACACTATGAGGTACAATGAGAAGTTCTTC. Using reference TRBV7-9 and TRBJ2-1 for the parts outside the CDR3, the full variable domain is DTGVSQNPRHKITKRGQNVTFRCDPISEHNRLYWYRQTLGQGPEFLTYFQNEAQLEKSRLLSDRFSAERPKGSFSTLEIQRTEQGDSAMYLCVSSLDTMRYNEKFFGPGTRLTVL.

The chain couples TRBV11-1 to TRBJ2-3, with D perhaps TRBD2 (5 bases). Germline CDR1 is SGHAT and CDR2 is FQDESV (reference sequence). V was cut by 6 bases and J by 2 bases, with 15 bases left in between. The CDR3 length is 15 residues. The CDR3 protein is CASSHSERYTDTQYF. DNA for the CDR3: TGTGCCAGCAGTCATAGCGAGAGGTACACAGATACGCAGTATTTT.

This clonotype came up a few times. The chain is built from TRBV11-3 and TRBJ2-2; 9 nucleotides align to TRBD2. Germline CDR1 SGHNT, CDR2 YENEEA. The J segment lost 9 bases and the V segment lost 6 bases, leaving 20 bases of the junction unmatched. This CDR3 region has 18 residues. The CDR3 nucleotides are TGTGCCAGCAGTTCCCGGGGAGCGGGAGGATATAGAGCCCGGGAGCTGTTTTTT. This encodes CASSSRGAGGYRARELFF.

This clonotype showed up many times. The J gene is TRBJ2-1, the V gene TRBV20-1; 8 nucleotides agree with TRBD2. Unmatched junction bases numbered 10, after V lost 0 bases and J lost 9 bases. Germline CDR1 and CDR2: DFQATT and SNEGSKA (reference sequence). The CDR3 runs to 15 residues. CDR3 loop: CSARDPGGPEVEQFF. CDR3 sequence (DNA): TGCAGTGCTAGAGACCCGGGAGGGCCTGAGGTTGAGCAGTTCTTC.

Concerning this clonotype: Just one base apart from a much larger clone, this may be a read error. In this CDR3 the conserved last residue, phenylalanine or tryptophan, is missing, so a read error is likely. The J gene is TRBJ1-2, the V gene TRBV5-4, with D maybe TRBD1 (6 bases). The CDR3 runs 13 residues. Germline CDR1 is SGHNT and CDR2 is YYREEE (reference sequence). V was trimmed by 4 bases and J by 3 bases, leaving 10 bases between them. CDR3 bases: TGTGCCAGCAGCCGGACAGACGACTATGGCTACACCTCC. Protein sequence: CASSRTDDYGYTS.

CDR3 amino acids: CSAPLIAKNIQYF. The CDR3 DNA sequence: TGCAGTGCTCCTCTGATAGCCAAAAACATTCAGTACTTC. The rearrangement uses TRBV20-1 and TRBJ2-4; D is ambiguous. From germline, CDR1 is DFQATT and CDR2 SNEGSKA (reference sequence). The CDR3 is made up of 13 amino acids. V was trimmed by 5 bases and J by 0 bases, leaving 8 bases between them.

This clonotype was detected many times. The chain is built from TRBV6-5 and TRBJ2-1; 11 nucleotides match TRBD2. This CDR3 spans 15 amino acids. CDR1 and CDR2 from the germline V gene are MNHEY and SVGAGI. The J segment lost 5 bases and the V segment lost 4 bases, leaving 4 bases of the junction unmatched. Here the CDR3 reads CASSSGTSGHNEQFF. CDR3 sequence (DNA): TGTGCCAGCAGTTCTGGGACTAGCGGACACAATGAGCAGTTCTTC.

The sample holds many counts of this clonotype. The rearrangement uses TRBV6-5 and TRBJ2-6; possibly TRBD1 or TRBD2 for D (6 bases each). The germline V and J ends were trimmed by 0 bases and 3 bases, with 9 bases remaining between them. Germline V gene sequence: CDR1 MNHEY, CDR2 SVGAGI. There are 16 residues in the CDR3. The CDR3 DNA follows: TGTGCCAGCAGTTACTCGGAGGGGGTTGGGGCCAACGTCCTGACTTTC. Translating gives CASSYSEGVGANVLTF.

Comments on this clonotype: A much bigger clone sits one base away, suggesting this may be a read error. The CDR3 sequence: CSTLNDRNEKLFF. The CDR3 bases are TGCAGTACACTAAACGACAGGAACGAAAAACTGTTTTTT. The V gene is TRBV20-1, the J gene TRBJ1-4; D might be TRBD1 (6 bases). CDR1 and CDR2 (germline): DFQATT, SNEGSKA (reference sequence). The CDR3 has 13 amino acids. Trimming pared 8 bases from V and 8 bases from J, leaving 18 bases between.